This TCR beta chain derives from a study of blood T cells in healthy people across ages. Study-level results: Unsorted PBMCs blocked a conclusive comparison of naive and antigen-experienced cells.

At least 6 micrograms of total RNA were extracted per sample. Germline V gene data show CDR1 as SGHAT and CDR2 as FQNNGV. The CDR3 is 16 amino acids. Combining a sample-barcoded 5' primer with a J-beta primer mix, a second PCR ran for roughly 6 to 11 cycles. Every sample returned 2.5 million or more CDR3-containing paired-end reads. Each CDR3 protein is one row after TCRdb ran MiXCR on the 5' RACE reads. The repertoire holds about 1.1 million distinct CDR3 sequences, with 35% to 40% as singletons. Remarks on this clonotype: Its cognate antigen is unknown. A read error is possible here, since a much larger clone lies one base away.

This sequence was found in a man aged 18 to 29 in good health. The chain links TRBV11-2 to TRBJ2-3; the match to TRBD2 covers 8 bases. Sequencing input: blood. CDR3: CVSRISGVARTDTQYF. In DNA, the CDR3 is TGTGTCAGCAGAATTAGCGGGGTGGCCCGCACAGATACGCAGTATTTT.